This T cell receptor (beta chain) was identified in a study of molecular identifiers for immune sequencing clone quantification. Study results and limitations: Roughly 950,000 naive cells reportedly did not prevent detection of spiked Jurkat TCR RNA from one cell. Clones above 20 RNA copies contained over 97% of effector molecules but under 1% of naive ones.

Ten or more counts support this clonotype. The antigen remains undetermined. Previously described methods and listed TCR primers produced bulk TCR libraries. MiXCR, run by TCRdb on the PCR reads, gives a single entry per CDR3 protein. This sample has 50,000 or so distinct CDR3 sequences, with around 25% found just once. CDR3 length: 16 amino acids. After removal of 2 bases from V and 0 bases from J, the junction contained 7 bases not matched to a gene. Looked up from germline, CDR1 is SGHKS and CDR2 is YYEKEE (reference sequence). Sorting isolated naive CD8 T cells as CD8+CD4-CCR7+CD45RA+ events. The genes are TRBV5-5 and TRBJ2-7; the match to TRBD2 covers 8 bases. Source material: naive CD8+ T cells from blood, with Jurkat cell RNA spiked in. Subset noted: FACS-sorted CD8+CD4-CCR7+CD45RA+ naive T cells. This receptor was obtained from a human donor in good health. Some libraries in this study had Jurkat cell RNA spiked in. The CDR3 protein is CASSFGTTSGSYEQYF. The CDR3 nucleotides are TGTGCCAGCAGCTTCGGGACTACTAGCGGCTCCTACGAGCAGTACTTC. The full variable domain, in which reference TRBV5-5 and TRBJ2-7 provide the parts outside the CDR3, is DAGVTQSPTHLIKTRGQQVTLRCSPISGHKSVSWYQQVLGQGPQFIFQYYEKEERGRGNFPDRFSARQFPNYSSELNVNALLLGDSALYLCASSFGTTSGSYEQYFGPGTRLTVT.